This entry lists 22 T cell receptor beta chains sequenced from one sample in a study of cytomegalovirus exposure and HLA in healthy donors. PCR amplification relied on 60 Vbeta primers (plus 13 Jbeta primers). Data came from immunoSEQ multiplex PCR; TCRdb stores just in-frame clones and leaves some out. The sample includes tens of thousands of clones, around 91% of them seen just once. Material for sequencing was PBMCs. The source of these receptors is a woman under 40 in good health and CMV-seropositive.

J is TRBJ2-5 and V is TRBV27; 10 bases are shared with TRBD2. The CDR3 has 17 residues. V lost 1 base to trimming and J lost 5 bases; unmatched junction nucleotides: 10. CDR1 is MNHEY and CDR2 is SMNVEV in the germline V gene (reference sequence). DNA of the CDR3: TGTGCCAGCAGTTTATATAAGCCTAGCGGGAGTAGGGAGACCCAGTACTTC. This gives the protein CASSLYKPSGSRETQYF.

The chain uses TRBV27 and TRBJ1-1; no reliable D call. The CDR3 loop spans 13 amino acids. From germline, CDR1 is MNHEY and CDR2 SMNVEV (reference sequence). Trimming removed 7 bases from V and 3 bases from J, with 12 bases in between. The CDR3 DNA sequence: TGTGCCAGCATAGGCCTCGGGGACACTGAAGCTTTCTTT. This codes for CASIGLGDTEAFF.

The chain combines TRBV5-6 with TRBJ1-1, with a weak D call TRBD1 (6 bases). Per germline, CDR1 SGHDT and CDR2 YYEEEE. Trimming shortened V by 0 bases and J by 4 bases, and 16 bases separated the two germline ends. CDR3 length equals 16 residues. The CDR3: CASSLVGGLWVTEAFF. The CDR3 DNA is TGTGCCAGCAGCTTGGTAGGGGGTCTGTGGGTCACTGAAGCTTTCTTT. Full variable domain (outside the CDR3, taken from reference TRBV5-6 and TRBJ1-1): DAGVTQSPTHLIKTRGQQVTLRCSPKSGHDTVSWYQQALGQGPQFIFQYYEEEERQRGNFPDRFSGHQFPNYSSELNVNALLLGDSALYLCASSLVGGLWVTEAFFGQGTRLTVV.

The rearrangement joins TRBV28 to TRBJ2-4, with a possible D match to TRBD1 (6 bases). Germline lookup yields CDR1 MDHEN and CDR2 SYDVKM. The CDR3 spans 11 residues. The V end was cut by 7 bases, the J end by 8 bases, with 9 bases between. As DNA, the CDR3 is TGTGCCAGCACACCAGGGGACATTCAGTACTTC. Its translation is CASTPGDIQYF.

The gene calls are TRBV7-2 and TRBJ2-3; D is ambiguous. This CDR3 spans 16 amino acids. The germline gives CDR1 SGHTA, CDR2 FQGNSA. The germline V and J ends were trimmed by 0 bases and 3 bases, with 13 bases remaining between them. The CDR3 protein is CASSLAPFLGTDTQYF. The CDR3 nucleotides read TGTGCCAGCAGCTTAGCGCCCTTTCTAGGAACAGATACGCAGTATTTT.

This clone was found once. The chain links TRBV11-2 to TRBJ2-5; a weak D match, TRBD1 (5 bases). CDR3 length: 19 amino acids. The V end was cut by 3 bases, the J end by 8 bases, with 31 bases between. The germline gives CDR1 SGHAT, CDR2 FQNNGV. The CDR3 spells CASSFFQGPRSRPGITQYF. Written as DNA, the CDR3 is TGTGCCAGCAGCTTTTTCCAAGGCCCCCGTAGCCGACCAGGGATAACCCAGTACTTC.

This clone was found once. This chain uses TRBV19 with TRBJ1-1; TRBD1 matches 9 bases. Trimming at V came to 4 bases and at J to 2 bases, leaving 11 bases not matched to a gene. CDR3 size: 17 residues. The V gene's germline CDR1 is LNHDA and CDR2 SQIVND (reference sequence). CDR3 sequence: CASSNSLTDRGNTEAFF. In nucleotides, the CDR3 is TGTGCCAGTAGTAACTCCCTTACGGACAGGGGCAACACTGAAGCTTTCTTT. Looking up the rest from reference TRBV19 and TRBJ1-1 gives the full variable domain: DGGITQSPKYLFRKEGQNVTLSCEQNLNHDAMYWYRQDPGQGLRLIYYSQIVNDFQKGDIAEGYSVSREKKESFPLTVTSAQKNPTAFYLCASSNSLTDRGNTEAFFGQGTRLTVV.

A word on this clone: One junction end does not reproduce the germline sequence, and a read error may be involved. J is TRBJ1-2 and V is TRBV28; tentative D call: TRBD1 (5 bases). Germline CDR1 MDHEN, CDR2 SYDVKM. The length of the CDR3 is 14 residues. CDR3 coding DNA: TGTGCCAGTAGTTTCGGACACTCCAACTATGGCTACACCTTC. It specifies CASSFGHSNYGYTF.

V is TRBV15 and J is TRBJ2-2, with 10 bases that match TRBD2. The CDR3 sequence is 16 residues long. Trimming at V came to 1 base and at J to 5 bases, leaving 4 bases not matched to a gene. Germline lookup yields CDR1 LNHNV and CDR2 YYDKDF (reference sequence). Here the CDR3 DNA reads TGTGCCACCAGCAGAGGGGGACTAGCGAGGACCGGGGAGCTGTTTTTT. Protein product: CATSRGGLARTGELFF.

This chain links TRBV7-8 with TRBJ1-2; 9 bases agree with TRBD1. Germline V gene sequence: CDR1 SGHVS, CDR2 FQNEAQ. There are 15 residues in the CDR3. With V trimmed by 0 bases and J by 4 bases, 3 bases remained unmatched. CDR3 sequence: CASSLAGQGSYGYTF. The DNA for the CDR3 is TGTGCCAGCAGCTTAGCGGGACAGGGTTCCTATGGCTACACCTTC.

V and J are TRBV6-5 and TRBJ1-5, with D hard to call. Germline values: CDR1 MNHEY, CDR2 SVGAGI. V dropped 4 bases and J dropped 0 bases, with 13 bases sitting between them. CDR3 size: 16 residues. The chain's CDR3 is CASSSFYGGSNQPQHF. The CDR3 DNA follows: TGTGCCAGCAGTTCATTCTATGGCGGTAGCAATCAGCCCCAGCATTTT.

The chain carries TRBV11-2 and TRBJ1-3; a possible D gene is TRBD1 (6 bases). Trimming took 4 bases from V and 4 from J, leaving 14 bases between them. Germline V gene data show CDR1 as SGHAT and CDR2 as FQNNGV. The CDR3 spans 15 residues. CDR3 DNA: TGTGCCAGCAGCTACTTAACAGGGTTCGGAAACACCATATATTTT. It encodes CASSYLTGFGNTIYF.

In DNA form, the CDR3 reads TGTGCCAGCAGCGGAAAGACTACTAGCGGGACTAGCTCCTACAATGAGCAGTTCTTC. It specifies CASSGKTTSGTSSYNEQFF. The chain recombines TRBV5-4 with TRBJ2-1; TRBD2 aligns across 10 bases. There are 19 residues in the CDR3. Germline V gene sequence: CDR1 SGHNT, CDR2 YYREEE (reference sequence). The V and J ends lost 4 bases and 0 bases, in that order; junction bases with no gene match: 13.

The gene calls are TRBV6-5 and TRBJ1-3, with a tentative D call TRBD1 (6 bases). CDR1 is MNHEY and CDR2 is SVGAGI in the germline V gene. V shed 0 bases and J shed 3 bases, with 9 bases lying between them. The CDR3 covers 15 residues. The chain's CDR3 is CASSYSGGHGNTIYF. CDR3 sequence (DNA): TGTGCCAGCAGTTACTCGGGGGGGCATGGAAACACCATATATTTT.

In DNA form, the CDR3 reads TGTGCCAGCTCACCACCGGGCCGGACTGGAGGCACTGAAGCTTTCTTT. Its protein is CASSPPGRTGGTEAFF. V gene TRBV18 combines with J gene TRBJ1-1; no clear D gene. Per the germline V gene, CDR1 is KGHSH and CDR2 is LQKENI. V lost 0 bases and J lost 4, with 15 bases in between. The CDR3 sequence is 16 residues long.

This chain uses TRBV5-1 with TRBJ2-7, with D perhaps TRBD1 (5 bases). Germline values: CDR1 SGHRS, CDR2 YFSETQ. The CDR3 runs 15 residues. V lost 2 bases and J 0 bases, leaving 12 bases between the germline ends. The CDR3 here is CASSLARQSSYEQYF. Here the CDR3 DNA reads TGCGCCAGCAGCTTAGCGAGACAGAGCTCCTACGAGCAGTACTTC.

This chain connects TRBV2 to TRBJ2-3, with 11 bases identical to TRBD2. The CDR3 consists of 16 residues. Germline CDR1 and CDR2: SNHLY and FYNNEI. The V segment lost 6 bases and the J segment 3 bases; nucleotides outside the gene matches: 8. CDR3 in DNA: TGTGCCAGCAGGCACAATCCTAGCGGGAGGACAGATACGCAGTATTTT. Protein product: CASRHNPSGRTDTQYF.

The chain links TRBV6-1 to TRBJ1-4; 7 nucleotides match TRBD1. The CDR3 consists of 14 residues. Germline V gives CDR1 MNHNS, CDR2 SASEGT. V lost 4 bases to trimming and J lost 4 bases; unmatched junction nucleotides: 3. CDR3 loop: CASSGQGSNEKLFF. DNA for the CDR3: TGTGCCAGCAGTGGACAGGGTAGTAATGAAAAACTGTTTTTT.

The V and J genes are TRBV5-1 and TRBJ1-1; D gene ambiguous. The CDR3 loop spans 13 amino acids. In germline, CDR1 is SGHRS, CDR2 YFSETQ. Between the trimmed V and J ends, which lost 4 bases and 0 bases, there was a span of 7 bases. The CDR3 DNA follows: TGCGCCAGCAGCCCCGTCCTGAACACTGAAGCTTTCTTT. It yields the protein CASSPVLNTEAFF.

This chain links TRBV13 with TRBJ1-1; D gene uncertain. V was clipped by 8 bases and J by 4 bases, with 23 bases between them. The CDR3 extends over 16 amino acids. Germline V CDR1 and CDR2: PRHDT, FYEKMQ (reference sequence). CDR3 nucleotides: TGTGCCAGCCGACCCTCCCGCTCCTCCTGGAGCACTGAAGCTTTCTTT. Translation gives CASRPSRSSWSTEAFF. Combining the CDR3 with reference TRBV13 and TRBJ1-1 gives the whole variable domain AAGVIQSPRHLIKEKRETATLKCYPIPRHDTVYWYQQGPGQDPQFLISFYEKMQSDKGSIPDRFSAQQFSDYHSELNMSSLELGDSALYFCASRPSRSSWSTEAFFGQGTRLTVV.

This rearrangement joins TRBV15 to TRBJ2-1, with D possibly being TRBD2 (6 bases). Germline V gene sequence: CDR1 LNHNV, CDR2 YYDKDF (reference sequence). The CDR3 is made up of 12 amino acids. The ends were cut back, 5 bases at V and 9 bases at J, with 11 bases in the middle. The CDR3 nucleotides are TGTGCCACCAGCCCCGGACTATCTGAGCAGTTCTTC. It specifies CATSPGLSEQFF.

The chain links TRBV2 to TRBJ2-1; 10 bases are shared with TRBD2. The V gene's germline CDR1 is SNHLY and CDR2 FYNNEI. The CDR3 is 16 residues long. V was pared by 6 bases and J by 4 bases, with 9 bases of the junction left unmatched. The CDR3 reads CASSGLAAGFYNEQFF. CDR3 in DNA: TGTGCCAGCAGCGGACTAGCGGCGGGTTTTTACAATGAGCAGTTCTTC.